The 20 T cell receptor beta chains presented below share a single source sample, sequenced in a study of blood T cell repertoires in COVID-19. Profiled with immunoSEQ multiplex PCR; TCRdb holds only in-frame clones, not every one. This table has around 70,000 clones, 70% to 90% appearing once. The sample consisted of peripheral blood. Receptors were obtained from a woman in her fifties or sixties with acute or convalescent COVID-19.

In DNA form, the CDR3 reads TGTGCCAGCAGCCCCGGACAGGGCGTAGAAATGACCCAGTACTTC. Translation: CASSPGQGVEMTQYF. The chain carries TRBV7-2 and TRBJ2-5, with 8 bases identical to TRBD1. CDR3 length: 15 amino acids. CDR1 and CDR2 from the germline V gene are SGHTA and FQGNSA. Trimming removed 5 bases from V and 7 bases from J; junction bases left unmatched: 12.

V usage is TRBV5-6 and J usage is TRBJ2-5; TRBD1 might be the D (5 bases). The CDR3 is 14 residues long. V shed 2 bases and J shed 3 bases, with 11 bases lying between them. From germline, CDR1 is SGHDT and CDR2 YYEEEE. CDR3 region: CASSFQGSKETQYF. The CDR3 coding sequence is TGTGCCAGCAGCTTTCAGGGCTCCAAAGAGACCCAGTACTTC.

This chain links TRBV30 with TRBJ1-5; D unresolved. The germline gives CDR1 GTSNPN, CDR2 SVGIG (reference sequence). The V end was cut by 5 bases, the J end by 4 bases, with 12 bases between. CDR3 length equals 13 residues. This CDR3 is CAWDVGRNQPQHF. DNA of the CDR3: TGTGCCTGGGACGTTGGGCGAAATCAGCCCCAGCATTTT. The whole variable domain, remainder taken from reference TRBV30 and TRBJ1-5, is SQTIHQWPATLVQPVGSPLSLECTVEGTSNPNLYWYRQAAGRGLQLLFYSVGIGQISSEVPQNLSASRPQDRQFILSSKKLLLSDSGFYLCAWDVGRNQPQHFGDGTRLSIL.

A few counts support this clone. The chain employs TRBV7-2 and TRBJ2-7; a weak D match, TRBD1 (7 bases). CDR1 and CDR2 from the germline V gene are SGHTA and FQGNSA. Trimming took off 5 bases at V and 4 bases at J, with 21 bases between the two ends. This CDR3 is built from 16 residues. CDR3 region: CASSPIPLTGTYEQYF. For the CDR3, the DNA is TGTGCCAGCAGCCCTATACCGTTGACAGGGACTTACGAGCAGTACTTC.

This chain links TRBV15 with TRBJ2-3, with TRBD1 matching over 10 bases. Germline CDR1 and CDR2: LNHNV and YYDKDF (reference sequence). J gave up 4 bases and V 0 bases, and 4 bases lay outside the gene matches. The CDR3 totals 16 residues. The CDR3 region is CATSRDGGQGSDTQYF. Here the CDR3 DNA reads TGTGCCACCAGCAGAGATGGGGGACAGGGGTCAGATACGCAGTATTTT.

The chain couples TRBV7-9 to TRBJ1-1; D remains ambiguous. CDR1 SEHNR and CDR2 FQNEAQ come from the germline V gene (reference sequence). CDR3 length: 14 amino acids. With 2 bases removed from V and 1 base from J, the gap between germline ends came to 8 bases. The CDR3 DNA sequence: TGTGCCAGCAGCTTACCTGTGGCGAACACTGAAGCTTTCTTT. It translates to CASSLPVANTEAFF.

The rearrangement uses TRBV7-9 and TRBJ2-7, with 12 nucleotides matching TRBD1. V shed 6 bases and J 7 bases; nucleotides not matched to a gene: 7. Germline V gene sequence: CDR1 SEHNR, CDR2 FQNEAQ (reference sequence). This CDR3 contains 14 residues. CDR3 DNA sequence: TGTGCCAGCAGTCCTGGGACAGGGGGCGAAGAGCAGTACTTC. Translated, it gives CASSPGTGGEEQYF.

The chain carries TRBV14 and TRBJ2-3, with TRBD1 matching over 10 bases. Germline V CDR1 and CDR2: SGHDN, FVKESK. V lost 3 bases and J lost 4; bases outside the gene matches: 10. There are 17 residues in the CDR3. The CDR3 coding sequence is TGTGCCAGCAGCCATGTAAGGGACAGGGGTGAAGCAGATACGCAGTATTTT. Protein: CASSHVRDRGEADTQYF.

DNA of the CDR3: TGTGCCAGCTATGGGAGGGGGGCCAACGTCCTGACTTTC. As protein: CASYGRGANVLTF. The chain couples TRBV3-1 (or the pseudogene TRBV3-2) to TRBJ2-6, with a tentative D call TRBD2 (6 bases). Looked up from germline, CDR1 is LGHDT and CDR2 is YNNKEL (reference sequence). Deletions cut 8 bases from V and 4 bases from J, with 9 bases between. The CDR3 is made up of 13 amino acids.

This clone has more than one count but fewer than ten. The gene calls are TRBV5-1 and TRBJ1-1; D is unclear. CDR1 and CDR2 (germline): SGHRS, YFSETQ. With 0 bases removed from V and 1 base from J, the gap between germline ends came to 4 bases. This CDR3 spans 13 amino acids. The CDR3 protein is CASSLGRNTEAFF. Here the CDR3 DNA reads TGCGCCAGCAGCTTGGGGAGGAACACTGAAGCTTTCTTT.

The chain is built from TRBV6-5 and TRBJ1-5, with a possible D match to TRBD1 (5 bases). The CDR3 loop spans 13 amino acids. The germline CDR1 and CDR2 sequences are MNHEY and SVGAGI. With 8 bases removed from V and 11 bases from J, the gap between germline ends came to 19 bases. This CDR3 is CASDFNAGGAQHF. CDR3 DNA: TGTGCCAGCGATTTCAACGCTGGGGGGGCCCAGCATTTT.

As regards this clone: Other nucleotide sequences in the sample specify the same CDR3. The chain has TRBV6-5 and TRBJ2-7; tentative D call: TRBD1 (5 bases). CDR3 length: 12 residues. Germline V gives CDR1 MNHEY, CDR2 SVGAGI. The V end was cut by 6 bases, the J end by 4 bases, with 10 bases between. The CDR3 sequence is CASSRRGYEQYF. CDR3 coding DNA: TGTGCCAGCAGCAGAAGGGGATACGAGCAGTACTTC.

The V call is TRBV7-2, the J call TRBJ2-1; D perhaps matches TRBD2 (6 bases). The ends were cut back, 9 bases at V and 4 bases at J, with 16 bases in the middle. The CDR3 totals 14 residues. CDR1 and CDR2 from the germline V gene are SGHTA and FQGNSA. The CDR3 DNA reads as TGTGCCAGGGAGGGACTTTCCGGGTACAATGAGCAGTTCTTC. This encodes CAREGLSGYNEQFF.

This sequence joins TRBV9 and TRBJ2-3; D perhaps matches TRBD1 (6 bases). The length of the CDR3 is 14 residues. Trimming cost V 3 bases and J 2 bases, with 10 bases left between them. Germline CDR1 SGDLS, CDR2 YYNGEE. This CDR3 is CASSAGQPTDTQYF. CDR3 DNA sequence: TGTGCCAGCAGCGCAGGACAGCCCACAGATACGCAGTATTTT.

The chain employs TRBV29-1 and TRBJ2-1; TRBD2 aligns across 12 bases. Looked up from germline, CDR1 is SQVTM and CDR2 is ANQGSEA. This CDR3 spans 15 amino acids. The trim removed 7 bases at V and 6 bases at J, leaving 10 bases unmatched. CDR3 sequence reads: CSATKGLAGPNEQFF. The DNA of the CDR3 is TGCAGCGCCACAAAGGGACTAGCGGGCCCCAATGAGCAGTTCTTC.

This chain links TRBV7-2 with TRBJ1-1; D uncertain. V was pared by 1 base and J by 5 bases, with 11 bases between. The CDR3 length is 14 residues. Germline values: CDR1 SGHTA, CDR2 FQGNSA. CDR3 region: CASSLVFAGTEAFF. CDR3 in DNA: TGTGCCAGCAGCTTAGTTTTCGCCGGGACTGAAGCTTTCTTT.

The chain uses TRBV11-2 and TRBJ1-2, with D hard to call. CDR1 is SGHAT and CDR2 is FQNNGV in the germline V gene. This CDR3 has 13 residues. V lost 5 bases, J lost 4 bases, and 11 bases lay in between. Here the CDR3 reads CASSPGLAYGYTF. Written as DNA, the CDR3 is TGTGCCAGCAGCCCGGGCCTAGCCTATGGCTACACCTTC. Supplemented by reference TRBV11-2 and TRBJ1-2, the full variable domain reads EAGVAQSPRYKIIEKRQSVAFWCNPISGHATLYWYQQILGQGPKLLIQFQNNGVVDDSQLPKDRFSAERLKGVDSTLKIQPAKLEDSAVYLCASSPGLAYGYTFGSGTRLTVV.

The chain has TRBV3-1 (or the pseudogene TRBV3-2) and TRBJ1-4; 8 nucleotides agree with TRBD1. This CDR3 has 17 amino acids. The trim removed 0 bases at V and 10 bases at J, leaving 13 bases unmatched. Germline V gene data show CDR1 as LGHDT and CDR2 as YNNKEL (reference sequence). The CDR3 sequence: CASSQDPASRGRGKLFF. As DNA, the CDR3 is TGTGCCAGCAGCCAAGATCCTGCGTCCAGGGGGCGGGGAAAACTGTTTTTT.

The chain has TRBV6-5 and TRBJ1-2; possibly TRBD1 for D (5 bases). The length of the CDR3 is 15 residues. V was cut by 7 bases and J by 4 bases, with 19 bases left in between. Germline values: CDR1 MNHEY, CDR2 SVGAGI. The CDR3 protein is CASNPTERQLYGYTF. The CDR3, as DNA: TGTGCCAGCAACCCGACAGAGCGACAGCTCTATGGCTACACCTTC.

The gene calls are TRBV23-1 and TRBJ1-1; no reliable D call. TRBV23-1 is sorted into the ORF group, with uncertain function. The CDR3 has 13 amino acids. V was clipped by 1 base and J by 10 bases, with 13 bases between them. The CDR3 sequence is CASSQWWAGGAFF. The CDR3 DNA reads TGCGCCAGCAGTCAATGGTGGGCAGGAGGAGCTTTCTTT.